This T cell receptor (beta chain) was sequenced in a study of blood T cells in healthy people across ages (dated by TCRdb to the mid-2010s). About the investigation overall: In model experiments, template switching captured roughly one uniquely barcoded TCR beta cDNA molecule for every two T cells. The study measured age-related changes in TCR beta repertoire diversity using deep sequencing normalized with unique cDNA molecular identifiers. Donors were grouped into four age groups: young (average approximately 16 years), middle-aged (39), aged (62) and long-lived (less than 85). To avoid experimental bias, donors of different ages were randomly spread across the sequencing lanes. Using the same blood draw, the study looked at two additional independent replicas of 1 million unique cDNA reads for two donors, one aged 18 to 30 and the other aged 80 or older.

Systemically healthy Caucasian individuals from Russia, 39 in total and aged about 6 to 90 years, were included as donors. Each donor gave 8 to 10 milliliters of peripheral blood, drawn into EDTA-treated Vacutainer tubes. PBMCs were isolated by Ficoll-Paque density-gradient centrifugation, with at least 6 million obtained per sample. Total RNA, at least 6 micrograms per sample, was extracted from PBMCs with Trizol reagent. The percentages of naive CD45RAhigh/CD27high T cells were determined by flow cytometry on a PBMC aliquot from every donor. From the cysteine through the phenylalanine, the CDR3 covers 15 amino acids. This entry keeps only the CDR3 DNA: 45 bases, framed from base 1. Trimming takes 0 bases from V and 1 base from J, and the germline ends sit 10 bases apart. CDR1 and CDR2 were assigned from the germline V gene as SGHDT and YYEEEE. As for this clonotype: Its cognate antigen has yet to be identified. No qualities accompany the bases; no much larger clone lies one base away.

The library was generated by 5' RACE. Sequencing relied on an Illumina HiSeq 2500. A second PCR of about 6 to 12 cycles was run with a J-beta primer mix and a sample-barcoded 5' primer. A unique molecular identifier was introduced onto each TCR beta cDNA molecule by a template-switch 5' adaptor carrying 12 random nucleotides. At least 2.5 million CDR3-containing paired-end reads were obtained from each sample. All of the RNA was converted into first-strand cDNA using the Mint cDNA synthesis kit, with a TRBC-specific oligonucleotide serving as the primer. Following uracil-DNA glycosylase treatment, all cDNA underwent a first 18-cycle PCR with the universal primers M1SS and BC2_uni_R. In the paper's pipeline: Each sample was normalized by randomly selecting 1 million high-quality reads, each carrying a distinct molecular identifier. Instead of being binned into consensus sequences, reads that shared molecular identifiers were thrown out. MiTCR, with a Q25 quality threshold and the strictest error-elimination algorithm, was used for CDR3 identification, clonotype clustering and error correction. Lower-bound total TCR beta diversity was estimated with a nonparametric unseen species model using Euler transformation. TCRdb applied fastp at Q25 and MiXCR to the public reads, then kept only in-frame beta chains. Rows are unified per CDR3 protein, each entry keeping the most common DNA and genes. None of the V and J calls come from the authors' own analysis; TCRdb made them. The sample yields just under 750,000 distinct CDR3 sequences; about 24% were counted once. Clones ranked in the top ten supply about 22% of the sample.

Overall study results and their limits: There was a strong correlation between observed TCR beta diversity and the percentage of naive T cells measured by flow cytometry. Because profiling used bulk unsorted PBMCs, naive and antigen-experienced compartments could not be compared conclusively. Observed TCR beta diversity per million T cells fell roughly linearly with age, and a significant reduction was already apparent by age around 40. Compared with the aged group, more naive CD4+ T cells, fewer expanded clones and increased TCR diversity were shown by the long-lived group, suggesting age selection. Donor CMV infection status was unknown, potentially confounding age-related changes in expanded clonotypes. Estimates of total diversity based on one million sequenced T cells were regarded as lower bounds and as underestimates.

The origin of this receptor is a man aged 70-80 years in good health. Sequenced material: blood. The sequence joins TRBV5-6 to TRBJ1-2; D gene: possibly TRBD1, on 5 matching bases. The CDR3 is CASSLVARDNYGYTF. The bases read TGTGCCAGCAGCTTGGTGGCCAGGGATAACTATGGCTACACCTTC.